This T cell receptor beta chain was profiled in a study of T cells in tuberculosis. Notes on the study in general: Selection depended on which cryopreserved specimens were available. Active tuberculosis TCR-alpha repertoires lay closer to GMM-specific TCRs than IGRA-negative controls, suggesting clonal expansion.

Sequencing used immunoSEQ multiplex PCR; TCRdb keeps in-frame clones, though not all of them. In the table there are approximately 53,000 clones, about 95% of which are singletons. Time point specified: new active TB diagnosis, blood taken before or within 7 days of starting treatment. As to this clone: Its target is unknown.

CDR3 size: 16 residues. V lost 5 bases and J lost 0, with 14 bases in between. Germline CDR1 is SGHAT and CDR2 is FQNNGV. Material: PBMCs, obtained at tuberculosis diagnosis. The receptor was isolated from an adult with tuberculosis. The chain links TRBV11-2 to TRBJ2-1, with D tentatively TRBD2 (6 bases). The CDR3, as DNA: TGTGCCAGCAGCCCAATAGCGGCACGCTCCTACAATGAGCAGTTCTTC. Its translation: CASSPIAARSYNEQFF.